The 14 T cell receptor beta chains given below trace back to one sample, sequenced in a study of cytomegalovirus exposure and HLA in healthy donors. Vbeta (60) and Jbeta (13) primers were used in the PCR. Libraries were prepared by immunoSEQ multiplex PCR; TCRdb keeps only in-frame clonotypes and omits some of them. The data show fewer than 250,000 clones, just under 75% seen once. The sequenced sample consisted of PBMCs. Every receptor here comes from a man aged 30 to 45 in good health and CMV-seropositive.

The chain joins TRBV5-1 to TRBJ2-1, with a possible D match to TRBD1 (5 bases). The germline V and J ends were trimmed by 0 bases and 0 bases, with 10 bases remaining between them. This CDR3 is built from 16 residues. In germline, CDR1 is SGHRS, CDR2 YFSETQ. In DNA, the CDR3 is TGCGCCAGCAGCTTGGAAGGGGCTTACTCCTACAATGAGCAGTTCTTC. It specifies CASSLEGAYSYNEQFF.

The chain recombines TRBV2 with TRBJ2-2, with 7 positions matching TRBD2. Germline assignment: CDR1 SNHLY and CDR2 FYNNEI. This CDR3 contains 17 residues. The V segment lost 5 bases and the J segment 4 bases; nucleotides outside the gene matches: 13. CDR3: CASSLRDPGRGTGELFF. The CDR3 coding sequence is TGTGCCAGCAGTCTCCGGGACCCAGGGAGGGGCACCGGGGAGCTGTTTTTT.

The V and J genes are TRBV7-3 and TRBJ2-1, with TRBD1 as a possible D gene (6 bases). The CDR3 has 21 residues. Germline CDR1 reads SGHTA; CDR2 reads FQGTGA. V was cut by 1 base and J by 6 bases, with 31 bases left in between. CDR3 sequence reads: CASSLNHVGTAPGVGGNEQFF. In DNA, the CDR3 is TGTGCCAGCAGCTTAAACCATGTCGGAACCGCGCCAGGGGTGGGTGGCAATGAGCAGTTCTTC.

This clone was counted once. The V gene is TRBV11-3, the J gene TRBJ2-1, with TRBD2 matching over 11 bases. Germline values: CDR1 SGHNT, CDR2 YENEEA. The ends lost 3 bases at V and 6 bases at J; junction bases unmatched: 7. The CDR3 runs to 16 residues. The CDR3 nucleotides are TGTGCCAGCAGCTTCGGCGGGCTAGCGGGAGGCAATGAGCAGTTCTTC. Protein product: CASSFGGLAGGNEQFF.

The chain combines TRBV30 with TRBJ1-1, with 10 bases identical to TRBD1. CDR1 is GTSNPN, CDR2 SVGIG, per germline (reference sequence). Trimming removed 4 bases from V and 6 bases from J; junction bases left unmatched: 5. The CDR3 consists of 13 residues. The CDR3 nucleotides are TGTGCCTGGACGGGACAGGGGTTCGCTGAAGCTTTCTTT. Protein: CAWTGQGFAEAFF.

This clone was found once. The CDR3, as DNA: TGCAGCGCTGTCCCTAGCGGGCCCTACGAGCAGTACTTC. Its protein is CSAVPSGPYEQYF. The chain uses TRBV29-1 and TRBJ2-5; 8 bases map to TRBD2. The J call could be wrong; TRBJ2-7 is a better fit for the DNA end. From germline, CDR1 is SQVTM and CDR2 ANQGSEA. This CDR3 is built from 13 residues.

The rearrangement links TRBV7-2 to TRBJ1-5, with TRBD1 matching over 8 bases. This CDR3 has 15 residues. CDR1 is SGHTA and CDR2 is FQGNSA in the germline V gene. Trimming at V came to 5 bases and at J to 5 bases, leaving 8 bases not matched to a gene. The CDR3 DNA is TGTGCCAGCAGCCAACGGCAGGGGGCGTATCAGCCCCAGCATTTT. This translates into CASSQRQGAYQPQHF.

The chain links TRBV30 to TRBJ2-7; 8 bases match TRBD2. CDR3 length: 11 residues. The V gene's germline CDR1 is GTSNPN and CDR2 SVGIG (reference sequence). Trimming removed 5 bases from V and 6 bases from J; junction bases left unmatched: 3. CDR3 amino acids: CAWSGGGEQYF. CDR3 nucleotide sequence: TGTGCCTGGTCGGGAGGGGGCGAGCAGTACTTC.

The chain employs TRBV9 and TRBJ1-5; D ambiguous. The ends were cut back, 1 base at V and 4 bases at J, with 6 bases in the middle. The CDR3 sequence is 13 residues long. Germline CDR1 and CDR2: SGDLS and YYNGEE. The CDR3 is CASSVTENQPQHF. CDR3 bases: TGTGCCAGCAGCGTAACTGAGAATCAGCCCCAGCATTTT.

V usage is TRBV6-5 and J usage is TRBJ2-3; D possibly corresponds to TRBD2 (6 bases). Looked up from germline, CDR1 is MNHEY and CDR2 is SVGAGI. Trimming left V 2 bases short and J 3 bases short, with 12 bases between. The CDR3 covers 15 residues. Written as DNA, the CDR3 is TGTGCCAGCAGTTACGGGCAGGAGGGTACAGATACGCAGTATTTT. This translates into CASSYGQEGTDTQYF.

Only a few counts were recorded for this clone. This sequence joins TRBV5-1 and TRBJ2-5, with 7 bases fitting TRBD1. The J call may be mistaken, given a closer DNA end match to TRBJ2-7. The V gene's germline CDR1 is SGHRS and CDR2 YFSETQ. The CDR3 contains 14 residues. The CDR3 DNA reads TGCGCCAGTAACCCGGGACAGAGCTCCTACGAGCAGTACTTC. Protein: CASNPGQSSYEQYF.

This clone occurred a few times. This sequence joins TRBV6-5 and TRBJ2-7, with D tentatively TRBD1 (5 bases). The germline CDR1 and CDR2 sequences are MNHEY and SVGAGI. Trimming removed 0 bases at V and 3 bases at J, with 15 bases between. The CDR3 consists of 16 residues. DNA for the CDR3: TGTGCCAGCAGTTACTCGTGGCAGGGCGATATCTACGAGCAGTACTTC. It specifies CASSYSWQGDIYEQYF.

This clone was seen just once. V is TRBV7-8 and J is TRBJ1-5; D possibly corresponds to TRBD1 (5 bases). V was trimmed by 5 bases and J by 6 bases, leaving 14 bases between them. CDR3 length equals 14 residues. Germline-derived CDR1 and CDR2 are SGHVS and FQNEAQ. The CDR3 DNA reads as TGTGCCAGCAGCCACGGCAGGGTCCCTCAGCCCCAGCATTTT. It yields the protein CASSHGRVPQPQHF.

V is TRBV28 and J is TRBJ2-1, with D hard to call. Germline V CDR1 and CDR2: MDHEN, SYDVKM. V lost 5 bases, J lost 7 bases, and 3 bases lay in between. The CDR3 is made up of 10 amino acids. CDR3 sequence reads: CASSLNEQFF. The CDR3 DNA follows: TGTGCCAGCAGTCTTAATGAGCAGTTCTTC.